The 13 T cell receptor beta chains listed next were all sequenced from one sample in a study of blood T cell repertoires in COVID-19. Produced via immunoSEQ multiplex PCR; TCRdb's table is partial and in-frame only. The sample carries 150,000 or so clones, roughly 75% recorded once. The sequencing sample was made of PBMCs or T cells enriched from blood (not recorded which). The receptors here all came from a woman aged 45-59 years who had recovered from COVID-19.

V usage is TRBV27 and J usage is TRBJ1-5; tentative D call: TRBD1 (5 bases). The CDR3 totals 14 residues. V was cut by 4 bases and J by 0 bases, with 7 bases left in between. Germline CDR1 is MNHEY and CDR2 is SMNVEV (reference sequence). CDR3 residues: CASSYQGSNQPQHF. The CDR3 nucleotides read TGTGCCAGCAGTTATCAGGGTAGCAATCAGCCCCAGCATTTT.

This chain connects TRBV30 to TRBJ2-3; TRBD1 is a possible D gene (6 bases). The CDR3 sequence is 15 residues long. V lost 1 base, J lost 2 bases, and 13 bases lay in between. Germline V CDR1 and CDR2: GTSNPN, SVGIG (reference sequence). The DNA for the CDR3 is TGTGCCTGGAGTGCCCGAGGGGGAATCACAGATACGCAGTATTTT. It yields the protein CAWSARGGITDTQYF. The full variable domain, its missing parts supplied by reference TRBV30 and TRBJ2-3, is SQTIHQWPATLVQPVGSPLSLECTVEGTSNPNLYWYRQAAGRGLQLLFYSVGIGQISSEVPQNLSASRPQDRQFILSSKKLLLSDSGFYLCAWSARGGITDTQYFGPGTRLTVL.

The V gene is TRBV7-9, the J gene TRBJ1-2; TRBD1 might be the D (6 bases). Germline V gene data show CDR1 as SEHNR and CDR2 as FQNEAQ (reference sequence). V lost 4 bases and J lost 4, with 10 bases in between. This CDR3 has 13 residues. CDR3: CASSWTVFYGYTF. The CDR3 DNA reads as TGTGCCAGCAGCTGGACAGTTTTCTATGGCTACACCTTC. The entire variable domain, with the rest obtained from reference TRBV7-9 and TRBJ1-2, is as follows: DTGVSQNPRHKITKRGQNVTFRCDPISEHNRLYWYRQTLGQGPEFLTYFQNEAQLEKSRLLSDRFSAERPKGSFSTLEIQRTEQGDSAMYLCASSWTVFYGYTFGSGTRLTVV.

The gene calls are TRBV9 and TRBJ2-3, with 13 bases that match TRBD2. Unmatched junction bases numbered 4, after V lost 3 bases and J lost 0 bases. The CDR3 sequence is 17 residues long. From germline, CDR1 is SGDLS and CDR2 YYNGEE. This CDR3 reads CASSALAGGRSTDTQYF. The CDR3, as DNA: TGTGCCAGCAGCGCACTAGCGGGGGGGCGGAGCACAGATACGCAGTATTTT.

The rearrangement links TRBV15 to TRBJ1-6; D possibly corresponds to TRBD1 (6 bases). CDR1 is LNHNV, CDR2 YYDKDF, per germline (reference sequence). V was trimmed by 0 bases and J by 0 bases, leaving 12 bases between them. This CDR3 spans 18 amino acids. CDR3 sequence (DNA): TGTGCCACCAGCAGAGATATCGTGACAGGCTCCTATAATTCACCCCTCCACTTT. Protein: CATSRDIVTGSYNSPLHF.

This chain connects TRBV28 to TRBJ1-5; 8 nucleotides agree with TRBD1. V lost 4 bases, J lost 0 bases, and 8 bases stayed unmatched. CDR3 size: 17 residues. Looked up from germline, CDR1 is MDHEN and CDR2 is SYDVKM. The CDR3 protein is CASSSTDRGNSNQPQHF. The CDR3 region has the DNA TGTGCCAGCAGTTCGACCGACAGGGGAAATAGCAATCAGCCCCAGCATTTT.

The rearrangement uses TRBV19 and TRBJ2-7; D might be TRBD1 (6 bases). The CDR3 is 15 amino acids. The V end was cut by 3 bases, the J end by 3 bases, with 15 bases between. Germline V lookup: CDR1 LNHDA, CDR2 SQIVND (reference sequence). CDR3 in DNA: TGTGCCAGTAGTATTGAGGGCAGGGGTCTCTACGAGCAGTACGTC. It translates to CASSIEGRGLYEQYV.

The genes are TRBV14 and TRBJ1-6; D is unclear. CDR1 is SGHDN and CDR2 is FVKESK in the germline V gene. The V gene lost 4 bases and the J gene lost 8 bases, with 12 bases spanning the gap. The length of the CDR3 is 14 residues. The CDR3 reads CASSPSTRDSPLHF. CDR3 sequence (DNA): TGTGCCAGCAGCCCGAGTACGAGGGATTCACCCCTCCACTTT. The entire variable domain, with the rest obtained from reference TRBV14 and TRBJ1-6, is as follows: EAGVTQFPSHSVIEKGQTVTLRCDPISGHDNLYWYRRVMGKEIKFLLHFVKESKQDESGMPNNRFLAERTGGTYSTLKVQPAELEDSGVYFCASSPSTRDSPLHFGNGTRLTVT.

The chain has TRBV9 and TRBJ1-5, with D unresolved. The germline V gene has CDR1 SGDLS and CDR2 YYNGEE. The CDR3 is 16 residues long. Between the trimmed V and J ends, which lost 4 bases and 1 base, there was a span of 15 bases. The chain's CDR3 is CASSSGSGASNQPQHF. The CDR3 bases are TGTGCCAGCAGCAGCGGGTCGGGAGCCAGCAATCAGCCCCAGCATTTT. Drawing the rest from reference TRBV9 and TRBJ1-5, the complete variable domain is DSGVTQTPKHLITATGQRVTLRCSPRSGDLSVYWYQQSLDQGLQFLIQYYNGEERAKGNILERFSAQQFPDLHSELNLSSLELGDSALYFCASSSGSGASNQPQHFGDGTRLSIL.

The chain employs TRBV29-1 and TRBJ2-7, with D unresolved. CDR1 SQVTM and CDR2 ANQGSEA come from the germline V gene. With 4 bases removed from V and 0 bases from J, the gap between germline ends came to 4 bases. This CDR3 comprises 11 residues. CDR3 sequence (DNA): TGCAGCGTTGTGAGCTCCTACGAGCAGTACGTC. It yields the protein CSVVSSYEQYV.

J is TRBJ2-3 and V is TRBV7-5; the table's D call, TRBD2, has no DNA check behind it. TRBV7-5 is a pseudogene locus. The CDR3 is made up of 14 amino acids. This CDR3 is CVRSFPRNTDTQYF. CDR3 bases: TGTGTCAGAAGCTTCCCGCGGAACACAGATACGCAGTATTTT.

The genes are TRBV9 and TRBJ1-1; maybe TRBD1 (5 bases). The germline gives CDR1 SGDLS, CDR2 YYNGEE. The CDR3 loop spans 16 amino acids. The V end was cut by 4 bases, the J end by 5 bases, with 21 bases between. CDR3 DNA: TGTGCCAGCAGCCCCTGGGGGACTTCAGAGGGAACTGAAGCTTTCTTT. Translated: CASSPWGTSEGTEAFF.

V and J are TRBV7-9 and TRBJ1-2, with a weak D call TRBD1 (5 bases). This CDR3 contains 12 residues. The germline gives CDR1 SEHNR, CDR2 FQNEAQ (reference sequence). Trimming took off 7 bases at V and 5 bases at J, with 11 bases between the two ends. The CDR3 protein is CASTTRGYGYTF. The CDR3, as DNA: TGTGCCAGCACAACCCGGGGGTATGGCTACACCTTC.